This T cell receptor (beta chain) was obtained from a study of blood T cell repertoires in COVID-19. Study-level background: Acute and convalescent COVID-19 samples came from the United States, Italy and Spain. Sources were T cells, B-cell-depleted T cells, or PBMCs; the material itself was cDNA or gDNA.

In the original workflow: The assay estimated nucleated cells by amplifying reference gene primers. The table came from immunoSEQ multiplex PCR; TCRdb's copy has only in-frame clones and leaves some out. V, J and clone size are those of that table, while D and trimming were read from the DNA. The sample shows around 110,000 clones, 70% to 85% of them seen only once. The sample comprised peripheral blood. This TCR was sampled from a man between 65 and 80 years old with active or convalescent COVID-19.

In DNA form, the CDR3 reads TGTGCCAGCAGTCCCAGGGTCGCCACCACTAACTATGGCTACACCTTC. The encoded protein is CASSPRVATTNYGYTF. The chain carries TRBV27 and TRBJ1-2; maybe TRBD1 (5 bases). Trimming pared 5 bases from V and 0 bases from J, leaving 16 bases between. The CDR3 is 16 residues long. Per the germline V gene, CDR1 is MNHEY and CDR2 is SMNVEV (reference sequence).